Presented here are 27 T cell receptor beta chains from one specimen sequenced in a study of blood T cell repertoires in COVID-19. Assay: immunoSEQ multiplex PCR; the TCRdb copy retains only in-frame clones and omits some. The sample has 95,000 to 120,000 clones, roughly four fifths seen once. The sequencing input was peripheral blood. The source is a woman between 65 and 79 years old with acute or convalescent COVID-19.

The chain couples TRBV4-2 to TRBJ2-4, with 8 bases fitting TRBD1. Germline CDR1 LGHNA, CDR2 YNFKEQ. This CDR3 spans 16 amino acids. The trim removed 5 bases at V and 0 bases at J, leaving 6 bases unmatched. CDR3 nucleotides: TGTGCCAGCAGCGGGGCAGGGGGCTTAGCCAAAAACATTCAGTACTTC. It encodes CASSGAGGLAKNIQYF.

This clone appeared a few times. The CDR3 protein is CASSSYRDSNSPLHF. DNA for the CDR3: TGTGCCAGCAGCTCGTACCGGGACAGCAATTCACCCCTCCACTTT. The genes are TRBV7-8 and TRBJ1-6; 7 nucleotides align to TRBD1. This CDR3 region has 15 residues. CDR1 and CDR2 (germline): SGHVS, FQNEAQ. The J segment lost 7 bases and the V segment lost 4 bases, leaving 7 bases of the junction unmatched.

In this sample, this clone turned up a few times. The junction and the germline gene differ at one end; a read error may be behind it. The chain joins TRBV28 to TRBJ1-2; D perhaps matches TRBD1 (6 bases). The germline CDR1 and CDR2 sequences are MDHEN and SYDVKM. CDR3 length: 13 amino acids. CDR3 in amino acids: CATSRDTYYGYTF. The CDR3 region has the DNA TGTGCCACCAGTCGGGACACCTACTATGGCTACACCTTC.

The rearrangement uses TRBV28 and TRBJ2-3; D gene unclear. V shed 8 bases and J shed 6 bases, with 12 bases lying between them. The germline CDR1 and CDR2 sequences are MDHEN and SYDVKM. The CDR3 consists of 12 residues. The CDR3 region has the DNA TGTGCCAGCGACTCCAGTATGGATACGCAGTATTTT. Its translation: CASDSSMDTQYF.

The table lists this clone with a few counts. The chain couples TRBV9 to TRBJ1-2; unclear D gene. V was pared by 3 bases and J by 5 bases, with 14 bases between. In germline, CDR1 is SGDLS, CDR2 YYNGEE. The CDR3 contains 14 residues. CDR3 protein: CASSARPGSYGYTF. CDR3 nucleotides: TGTGCCAGCAGCGCCCGACCGGGGTCTTATGGCTACACCTTC.

A few counts support this clone. The chain carries TRBV3-1 (or the pseudogene TRBV3-2) and TRBJ2-1; 9 bases line up with TRBD1. The CDR3 runs 17 residues. The ends lost 3 bases at V and 1 base at J; junction bases unmatched: 7. CDR1 is LGHDT and CDR2 is YNNKEL in the germline V gene (reference sequence). CDR3 bases: TGTGCCAGCAGCCATGCCCCGACAGGGGGATCCTACAATGAGCAGTTCTTC. Its protein product is CASSHAPTGGSYNEQFF.

The V call is TRBV5-1, the J call TRBJ2-3, with D maybe TRBD2 (5 bases). V shed 1 base and J shed 3 bases, with 9 bases lying between them. CDR3 length equals 14 residues. Germline V gene data show CDR1 as SGHRS and CDR2 as YFSETQ. The CDR3 DNA reads TGCGCCAGCAGCTTGAACGGGAATACAGATACGCAGTATTTT. This encodes CASSLNGNTDTQYF. Full variable domain (rest looked up from reference TRBV5-1 and TRBJ2-3): KAGVTQTPRYLIKTRGQQVTLSCSPISGHRSVSWYQQTPGQGLQFLFEYFSETQRNKGNFPGRFSGRQFSNSRSEMNVSTLELGDSALYLCASSLNGNTDTQYFGPGTRLTVL.

The V and J genes are TRBV5-4 and TRBJ2-1; 9 bases match TRBD2. This CDR3 has 16 amino acids. V was clipped by 0 bases and J by 2 bases; unmatched bases: 3. In germline, CDR1 is SGHNT, CDR2 YYREEE (reference sequence). DNA of the CDR3: TGTGCCAGCAGCTTGGACCGACTAGCGGCCTACAATGAGCAGTTCTTC. This sequence encodes CASSLDRLAAYNEQFF.

The V call is TRBV11-2, the J call TRBJ2-1, with 9 bases identical to TRBD2. Per germline, CDR1 SGHAT and CDR2 FQNNGV. The V segment lost 3 bases and the J segment 3 bases; nucleotides outside the gene matches: 3. The CDR3 extends over 15 amino acids. Here the CDR3 DNA reads TGTGCCAGCAGCTTTACTAGCGGGTACTACAATGAGCAGTTCTTC. Translated: CASSFTSGYYNEQFF.

The V call is TRBV18, the J call TRBJ2-1, with 8 bases that match TRBD1. Trimming removed 6 bases from V and 8 bases from J; junction bases left unmatched: 3. Looked up from germline, CDR1 is KGHSH and CDR2 is LQKENI. This CDR3 is 12 amino acids long. CDR3 sequence reads: CASSDRGYEQFF. The CDR3, as DNA: TGTGCCAGCTCCGACAGGGGCTATGAGCAGTTCTTC.

The chain carries TRBV28 and TRBJ2-1; 12 nucleotides match TRBD2. Trimming cost V 11 bases and J 1 base; bases outside gene matches: 9. Germline assignment: CDR1 MDHEN and CDR2 SYDVKM. The CDR3 consists of 16 residues. CDR3 sequence: CASHGTSGPSYNEQFF. CDR3 DNA: TGTGCCTCCCACGGGACTAGCGGGCCTTCCTACAATGAGCAGTTCTTC.

The chain links TRBV5-1 to TRBJ1-6; perhaps TRBD1 as D (6 bases). Germline V lookup: CDR1 SGHRS, CDR2 YFSETQ. Trimming left V 4 bases short and J 4 bases short, with 9 bases between. CDR3 size: 14 residues. This chain's CDR3 is CASSRTDYNSPLHF. The CDR3 DNA is TGCGCCAGCAGCCGGACAGATTATAATTCACCCCTCCACTTT.

This clone came up a few times. The chain employs TRBV25-1 and TRBJ1-6, with 7 bases lining up with TRBD1. V lost 6 bases and J lost 5; bases outside the gene matches: 1. Looked up from germline, CDR1 is MGHDK and CDR2 is SYGVNS. CDR3 size: 13 residues. The CDR3 sequence: CASSTGDNSPLHF. The CDR3 DNA follows: TGTGCCAGCAGCACAGGGGATAATTCACCCCTCCACTTT.

The V call is TRBV28, the J call TRBJ2-2; 13 nucleotides line up with TRBD2. CDR3 size: 17 residues. V dropped 5 bases and J dropped 4; count of bases not matched to a gene: 7. Germline-derived CDR1 and CDR2 are MDHEN and SYDVKM. DNA for the CDR3: TGTGCCAGCAGTCGGCGGGGACTAGCGGGAAGCACCGGGGAGCTGTTTTTT. Translated, it gives CASSRRGLAGSTGELFF.

The chain couples TRBV21-1 to TRBJ2-7; TRBD1 is taken as the D call from the table, unchecked against the DNA. TRBV21-1 is a pseudogene segment. This CDR3 region has 15 residues. CDR3 residues: CASSESPGHLYEQYV. CDR3 nucleotides: TGTGCCAGCAGCGAATCGCCGGGACATCTTTACGAGCAGTACGTC.

The rearrangement uses TRBV7-8 and TRBJ2-3; D perhaps matches TRBD1 (6 bases). Trimming removed 4 bases from V and 0 bases from J, with 11 bases in between. Germline CDR1 SGHVS, CDR2 FQNEAQ. CDR3 length equals 15 residues. CDR3: CASSSGAFSTDTQYF. CDR3 sequence (DNA): TGTGCCAGCAGCTCAGGGGCCTTCAGCACAGATACGCAGTATTTT.

The chain employs TRBV27 and TRBJ1-6; D is possibly TRBD1 (5 bases). V gave up 6 bases and J gave up 9 bases, with 15 bases separating them. The CDR3 is made up of 14 amino acids. Per germline, CDR1 MNHEY and CDR2 SMNVEV (reference sequence). The chain's CDR3 is CASRLQGRGSPLHF. CDR3 in DNA: TGTGCCAGCAGGCTCCAGGGTAGGGGTTCACCCCTCCACTTT.

V usage is TRBV7-2 and J usage is TRBJ1-2; 8 bases are a match to TRBD1. Germline V gene sequence: CDR1 SGHTA, CDR2 FQGNSA. J was trimmed by 5 bases and V by 1 base; bases with no gene match: 3. The CDR3 has 14 residues. The CDR3: CASSLGGQDYGYTF. CDR3 DNA: TGTGCCAGCAGCTTAGGGGGACAGGATTATGGCTACACCTTC.

The rearrangement joins TRBV5-4 to TRBJ1-6, with D tentatively TRBD1 (5 bases). Trimming shortened V by 3 bases and J by 5 bases, and 15 bases separated the two germline ends. Germline lookup yields CDR1 SGHNT and CDR2 YYREEE (reference sequence). There are 16 residues in the CDR3. CDR3 in DNA: TGTGCCAGCAGCTCCGGAGGGGCGATGGATAATTCACCCCTCCACTTT. This sequence encodes CASSSGGAMDNSPLHF.

This CDR3 reads CASSQKEGSTQYF. The CDR3 DNA reads as TGTGCCAGCAGCCAAAAGGAGGGGAGTACGCAGTATTTT. This sequence joins TRBV4-2 and TRBJ2-3; D perhaps matches TRBD2 (6 bases). V shed 2 bases and J shed 8 bases, with 11 bases lying between them. Germline CDR1 and CDR2: LGHNA and YNFKEQ. The CDR3 extends over 13 amino acids.

The chain employs TRBV3-1 (or the pseudogene TRBV3-2) and TRBJ2-2; possibly TRBD2 for D (7 bases). V was pared by 0 bases and J by 4 bases, with 21 bases between. The CDR3 contains 19 residues. The germline CDR1 and CDR2 sequences are LGHDT and YNNKEL (reference sequence). The CDR3 coding sequence is TGTGCCAGCAGCCAAGACCCGAGTGGGGGGGCGGGAGTCACCGGGGAGCTGTTTTTT. This sequence encodes CASSQDPSGGAGVTGELFF.

This sequence joins TRBV5-1 and TRBJ2-1, with TRBD1 matching over 8 bases. Germline V gene lookup returns CDR1 SGHRS and CDR2 YFSETQ. V lost 4 bases to trimming and J lost 2 bases; unmatched junction nucleotides: 5. The CDR3 is 15 amino acids. The CDR3 region is CASSGGQGTYNEQFF. CDR3 DNA sequence: TGCGCCAGCAGCGGCGGACAGGGCACCTACAATGAGCAGTTCTTC.

This sequence joins TRBV11-2 and TRBJ2-3, with D unclear. Germline values: CDR1 SGHAT, CDR2 FQNNGV. Trimming removed 6 bases at V and 9 bases at J, with 13 bases between. The CDR3 is 12 amino acids. Written as DNA, the CDR3 is TGTGCCAGCAGTTCCTTTGAGAGGACGCAGTATTTT. It yields the protein CASSSFERTQYF.

V is TRBV5-6 and J is TRBJ1-1; TRBD1 matches 7 bases. In germline, CDR1 is SGHDT, CDR2 YYEEEE. The V and J ends lost 4 bases and 5 bases, in that order; junction bases with no gene match: 5. The CDR3 is made up of 13 amino acids. The CDR3 reads CASSKTGNTEAFF. CDR3 DNA: TGTGCCAGCAGCAAGACAGGGAATACTGAAGCTTTCTTT.

The chain couples TRBV27 to TRBJ1-6; 9 bases map to TRBD1. Germline V gene lookup returns CDR1 MNHEY and CDR2 SMNVEV (reference sequence). The CDR3 sequence is 15 residues long. The V gene end was trimmed by 5 bases and the J gene end by 7 bases; junction bases not matched to a gene: 6. CDR3 nucleotides: TGTGCCAGCAGTGGATCCGGGACAGGGAATTCACCCCTCCACTTT. This codes for CASSGSGTGNSPLHF.

The gene calls are TRBV28 and TRBJ1-5, with TRBD1 matching over 11 bases. Per the germline V gene, CDR1 is MDHEN and CDR2 is SYDVKM. The length of the CDR3 is 15 residues. With 6 bases clipped from V and 7 bases from J, the junction kept 8 bases outside the gene matches. As DNA, the CDR3 is TGTGCCAGCAGACCCGGGACAGGGGGGGGGCAGCCCCAGCATTTT. It codes for CASRPGTGGGQPQHF. The full variable domain, its missing parts supplied by reference TRBV28 and TRBJ1-5, is DVKVTQSSRYLVKRTGEKVFLECVQDMDHENMFWYRQDPGLGLRLIYFSYDVKMKEKGDIPEGYSVSREKKERFSLILESASTNQTSMYLCASRPGTGGGQPQHFGDGTRLSIL.

This chain links TRBV5-1 with TRBJ2-7; 9 positions match TRBD2. The V and J ends lost 0 bases and 3 bases, in that order; junction bases with no gene match: 4. From germline, CDR1 is SGHRS and CDR2 YFSETQ. This CDR3 spans 15 amino acids. The CDR3 here is CASSLGSGGLYEQYV. The CDR3 coding sequence is TGCGCCAGCAGCTTGGGTAGCGGGGGCCTCTACGAGCAGTACGTC.